Below, 24 T cell receptor beta chains from the same sample are listed, as sequenced in a study of human T cells and chemical hapten exposure. The time point was: healthy volunteer bleed at 2 weeks. Unfractionated whole blood yielded total RNA. Using its own MiXCR run on the RACE reads, TCRdb lists one record per CDR3 protein. The data hold tens of thousands of distinct CDR3 sequences, with 4% to 4.5% observed a single time. Sequenced input: whole blood. All receptors come from a human donor in good health. Some clones in this sample may be carry-over from other donors' samples.

A few counts support this clonotype. This chain uses TRBV3-1 with TRBJ2-2, with 13 bases fitting TRBD2. The germline V gene encodes CDR1 LGHDT and CDR2 YNNKEL (reference sequence). V lost 4 bases to trimming and J lost 7 bases; unmatched junction nucleotides: 9. This CDR3 contains 17 residues. The DNA for the CDR3 is TGTGCCAGCAGCCCGTGGACTAGCGGGAGTGTTGGCGGGGAGCTGTTTTTT. Protein: CASSPWTSGSVGGELFF.

The V and J genes are TRBV29-1 and TRBJ2-7; D gene unclear. CDR1 and CDR2 (germline): SQVTM, ANQGSEA. The V and J ends lost 7 bases and 3 bases respectively, with 4 bases between them. This CDR3 has 9 amino acids. CDR3 region: CSGYYEQYF. Written as DNA, the CDR3 is TGCAGCGGATACTACGAGCAGTACTTC.

There are a few counts of this clonotype. The chain couples TRBV4-1 to TRBJ2-1; perhaps TRBD2 as D (5 bases). Germline V gene data show CDR1 as MGHRA and CDR2 as YSYEKL. V was trimmed by 0 bases and J by 4 bases, leaving 13 bases between them. The CDR3 extends over 16 amino acids. CDR3 in DNA: TGCGCCAGCAGCCAAGATAACGGAGCGGTTTACAATGAGCAGTTCTTC. Translated, it gives CASSQDNGAVYNEQFF.

In its sample, this clonotype was seen many times. This chain joins TRBV29-1 and TRBJ2-3, with no clear D. V lost 7 bases to trimming and J lost 6 bases, with 8 bases between them. Germline V gene data show CDR1 as SQVTM and CDR2 as ANQGSEA. CDR3 length: 10 residues. CDR3 region: CSGTHDTQYF. The CDR3 DNA sequence: TGCAGCGGGACCCACGATACGCAGTATTTT.

The rearrangement links TRBV5-1 to TRBJ2-6; 10 bases map to TRBD1. CDR1 and CDR2 from the germline V gene are SGHRS and YFSETQ. V trimming: 3 bases; J trimming: 1 base; junction bases outside the gene matches: 4. The CDR3 runs 17 residues. DNA for the CDR3: TGCGCCAGCAGCTCCGGGACAGGGGTATCTGGGGCCAACGTCCTGACTTTC. Residues: CASSSGTGVSGANVLTF.

This clonotype has at least ten counts. V usage is TRBV15 and J usage is TRBJ1-2; no firm D call. The CDR3 spans 13 residues. Germline CDR1 LNHNV, CDR2 YYDKDF (reference sequence). Deletions cut 0 bases from V and 4 bases from J, with 6 bases between. CDR3 DNA: TGTGCCACCAGCAGAGATTTTATCTATGGCTACACCTTC. Translating gives CATSRDFIYGYTF.

This clonotype was recorded at least ten times. The chain has TRBV2 and TRBJ1-5; 9 nucleotides line up with TRBD1. There are 17 residues in the CDR3. The germline V gene has CDR1 SNHLY and CDR2 FYNNEI. Germline trimming cut 7 bases from V and 6 bases from J; bases unmatched to any gene: 16. The CDR3 loop is CASTGGDRAERSQPQHF. The CDR3, as DNA: TGTGCCAGCACCGGGGGGGACAGGGCGGAAAGGAGTCAGCCCCAGCATTTT.

This clonotype occurred a few times. The chain couples TRBV12-3 or TRBV12-4 to TRBJ2-7; perhaps D is TRBD1 or TRBD2 (5 bases each). V lost 0 bases and J 5 bases, leaving 5 bases between the germline ends. The CDR3 covers 12 residues. Here the CDR3 DNA reads TGTGCCAGCAGTTTAGCGGGGGACGAGCAGTACTTC. This codes for CASSLAGDEQYF.

This clonotype has a count of ten or more. The chain carries TRBV29-1 and TRBJ1-1; D unresolved. Germline assignment: CDR1 SQVTM and CDR2 ANQGSEA. V was clipped by 1 base and J by 5 bases, with 8 bases between them. The CDR3 contains 12 residues. The CDR3 sequence: CSVEGARTEAFF. The CDR3 bases are TGCAGCGTTGAAGGGGCGAGGACTGAAGCTTTCTTT.

This clonotype was seen many times. J is TRBJ1-3 and V is TRBV18; the D is unclear. Trimming removed 3 bases from V and 4 bases from J, with 10 bases in between. Germline V gene sequence: CDR1 KGHSH, CDR2 LQKENI. CDR3 length: 14 residues. The CDR3 DNA reads TGTGCCAGCTCACCCGACGTTGCGGGAAACACCATATATTTT. It is translated as CASSPDVAGNTIYF.

This chain uses TRBV4-1 with TRBJ2-3, with 9 bases fitting TRBD2. This CDR3 is built from 15 residues. Germline assignment: CDR1 MGHRA and CDR2 YSYEKL. V lost 4 bases to trimming and J lost 5 bases; unmatched junction nucleotides: 7. CDR3 nucleotides: TGCGCCAGCAGCCGGCGGGAGGGCTATGGAGATACGCAGTATTTT. As protein: CASSRREGYGDTQYF.

This clonotype has a count of ten or more. The V gene is TRBV28, the J gene TRBJ2-7; TRBD1 matches 9 bases. CDR1 and CDR2 from the germline V gene are MDHEN and SYDVKM. V lost 3 bases, J lost 6 bases, and 6 bases stayed unmatched. The CDR3 covers 14 residues. This chain's CDR3 is CASSFHRGPFEQYF. CDR3 nucleotides: TGTGCCAGCAGTTTTCACAGGGGGCCCTTCGAGCAGTACTTC. The full variable domain, in which reference TRBV28 and TRBJ2-7 provide the parts outside the CDR3, is DVKVTQSSRYLVKRTGEKVFLECVQDMDHENMFWYRQDPGLGLRLIYFSYDVKMKEKGDIPEGYSVSREKKERFSLILESASTNQTSMYLCASSFHRGPFEQYFGPGTRLTVT.

This clonotype was seen many times. The chain couples TRBV4-1 to TRBJ2-1, with D maybe TRBD2 (5 bases). CDR1 and CDR2 (germline): MGHRA, YSYEKL. The CDR3 runs to 17 residues. V gave up 0 bases and J gave up 3 bases, with 15 bases separating them. CDR3 sequence reads: CASSQDGRAGRYNEQFF. CDR3 bases: TGCGCCAGCAGCCAAGATGGAAGGGCGGGCCGCTACAATGAGCAGTTCTTC.

This clonotype was observed a few times. The gene calls are TRBV6-1 and TRBJ2-3; tentatively, D is TRBD2 (6 bases). V shed 3 bases and J shed 0 bases, with 13 bases lying between them. Germline CDR1 and CDR2: MNHNS and SASEGT. The CDR3 covers 16 residues. CDR3: CASSDRRGLSTDTQYF. As DNA, the CDR3 is TGTGCCAGCAGTGATCGAAGGGGACTTAGCACAGATACGCAGTATTTT.

This clonotype was detected ten times or more. This chain uses TRBV14 with TRBJ2-2, with D possibly being TRBD1 (6 bases). Germline assignment: CDR1 SGHDN and CDR2 FVKESK. The CDR3 loop spans 17 amino acids. Trimming took 0 bases from V and 2 from J, leaving 13 bases between them. The CDR3 DNA follows: TGTGCCAGCAGCCAAGAAGTATGGACAGTAAACACCGGGGAGCTGTTTTTT. Its protein product is CASSQEVWTVNTGELFF.

This clonotype was detected many times. The V call is TRBV24-1, the J call TRBJ2-5, with D tentatively TRBD1 (5 bases). This CDR3 region has 16 residues. V lost 5 bases and J lost 0, with 15 bases in between. CDR1 KGHDR and CDR2 SFDVKD come from the germline V gene. The DNA for the CDR3 is TGTGCCACCAGTGCCAGAAGGGGATTGTACCAAGAGACCCAGTACTTC. This encodes CATSARRGLYQETQYF.

This clonotype was observed at least ten times. The chain recombines TRBV28 with TRBJ1-1; 7 bases line up with TRBD1. V trimming: 3 bases; J trimming: 1 base; junction bases outside the gene matches: 5. Germline V gives CDR1 MDHEN, CDR2 SYDVKM. The CDR3 is 15 residues long. CDR3 loop: CASSLVGQSNTEAFF. CDR3 DNA: TGTGCCAGCAGTTTGGTGGGACAGTCGAACACTGAAGCTTTCTTT.

Regarding this clonotype: This could be a read error, since a much larger clone is one nucleotide away. The chain uses TRBV7-2 and TRBJ2-5, with D perhaps TRBD2 (6 bases). Between the trimmed V and J ends, which lost 4 bases and 9 bases, there was a span of 12 bases. The CDR3 totals 12 residues. The germline V gene has CDR1 SGHTA and CDR2 FQGNSA. CDR3 sequence: CASSSRSGAQYF. For the CDR3, the DNA is TGTGCCAGCAGCTCAAGGTCGGGGGCCCAGTACTTC.

This clonotype was seen ten or more times. The gene calls are TRBV20-1 and TRBJ1-2; D is undetermined. Germline assignment: CDR1 DFQATT and CDR2 SNEGSKA (reference sequence). This CDR3 region has 11 residues. Trimming removed 1 base from V and 4 bases from J, with 4 bases in between. The CDR3 loop is CSARVRYGYTF. In DNA, the CDR3 is TGCAGTGCTAGAGTCCGCTATGGCTACACCTTC.

This clonotype was seen many times. The V gene is TRBV20-1, the J gene TRBJ2-1; 8 bases align to TRBD2. CDR1 DFQATT and CDR2 SNEGSKA come from the germline V gene (reference sequence). CDR3 size: 19 residues. V lost 3 bases and J lost 0; bases outside the gene matches: 16. DNA of the CDR3: TGCAGTGCTAGCCCCTCCCGGGGTAGCGGGACTAGCTCCTACAATGAGCAGTTCTTC. This sequence encodes CSASPSRGSGTSSYNEQFF.

V gene TRBV20-1 combines with J gene TRBJ2-7, with 9 bases lining up with TRBD2. Per germline, CDR1 DFQATT and CDR2 SNEGSKA (reference sequence). V shed 0 bases and J 0 bases; nucleotides not matched to a gene: 6. This CDR3 is built from 16 residues. CDR3 bases: TGCAGTGCTAGAGATATCGGACTAGCGTACTCCTACGAGCAGTACTTC. Translation gives CSARDIGLAYSYEQYF.

The chain links TRBV7-2 to TRBJ2-3, with D uncertain. The germline CDR1 and CDR2 sequences are SGHTA and FQGNSA. The ends were cut back, 5 bases at V and 5 bases at J, with 11 bases in the middle. There are 13 residues in the CDR3. For the CDR3, the DNA is TGTGCCAGCAGCAGAGATCACGGAGATACGCAGTATTTT. Its protein is CASSRDHGDTQYF.

This clonotype was recorded a few times. V and J are TRBV30 and TRBJ2-7; D remains ambiguous. This CDR3 is 14 amino acids long. With 3 bases removed from V and 6 bases from J, the gap between germline ends came to 18 bases. CDR1 and CDR2 (germline): GTSNPN, SVGIG (reference sequence). The CDR3 sequence is CAWRRVAVDGEQYF. The CDR3 DNA is TGTGCCTGGAGACGGGTTGCGGTCGACGGCGAGCAGTACTTC.

This clonotype was seen at least ten times. The chain is built from TRBV10-2 and TRBJ1-1; 8 bases align to TRBD1. Germline CDR1 is WSHSY and CDR2 is SAAADI. The CDR3 is 14 amino acids. V was clipped by 6 bases and J by 1 base; unmatched bases: 4. The CDR3: CASRAGTGNTEAFF. DNA of the CDR3: TGCGCCAGCAGGGCAGGGACAGGGAACACTGAAGCTTTCTTT.